The 26 T cell receptor beta chains below were found in one sample sequenced in a study of vaccination and CD4 T cells after COVID-19. Oncomine TCR Beta short-read sequencing was applied to DNA from cultured CD4+ T cells. TCRdb reprocessed the PCR reads via MiXCR and lists one record per CDR3 protein. This sample has about 6,500 distinct CDR3 sequences; roughly 18% occur once, and the top ten carry roughly 20%. Their antigens are not known. Treatment defined: roughly 10-day PBMC culture with coronavirus spike peptide pools or control peptides (ViraFEST assay). Sequencing was carried out using CD4+ T cells from blood, cultured in vitro. These receptor sequences come from a human donor who had recovered from COVID-19.

This clonotype occurred once. The chain carries TRBV7-3 and TRBJ2-1; a possible D gene is TRBD2 (7 bases). The V and J ends lost 5 bases and 8 bases respectively, with 22 bases between them. The CDR3 totals 16 residues. CDR1 and CDR2 from the germline V gene are SGHTA and FQGTGA. CDR3 nucleotide sequence: TGTGCCAGCAGCCTTTTTGCGGGGGCGCCTAGACATGAGCAGTTCTTC. This translates into CASSLFAGAPRHEQFF.

This clonotype was detected a few times. The gene calls are TRBV4-1 and TRBJ2-3; D gene uncertain. Germline CDR1 and CDR2: MGHRA and YSYEKL. V was clipped by 1 base and J by 10 bases, with 9 bases between them. The CDR3 covers 12 residues. The CDR3 DNA reads TGCGCCAGCAGCCAAGTAGCCGGCCCGCAGTATTTT. This gives the protein CASSQVAGPQYF.

The chain carries TRBV12-3 or TRBV12-4 and TRBJ2-2, with D maybe TRBD2 (5 bases). Deletions cut 6 bases from V and 7 bases from J, with 18 bases between. The CDR3 is made up of 15 amino acids. DNA for the CDR3: TGTGCCAGCAGGACTCGGGCGGGCCTGGGCGGGGAGCTGTTTTTT. Protein sequence: CASRTRAGLGGELFF.

The chain has TRBV30 and TRBJ1-2; 8 nucleotides align to TRBD1. Germline V gene sequence: CDR1 GTSNPN, CDR2 SVGIG (reference sequence). This CDR3 region has 11 residues. V lost 2 bases to trimming and J lost 8 bases; unmatched junction nucleotides: 1. The CDR3 bases are TGTGCCTGGAGTCCAGGGGGCGGCTACACCTTC. Translation gives CAWSPGGGYTF.

The chain couples TRBV9 to TRBJ2-3, with TRBD2 identical over 8 bases. The length of the CDR3 is 15 residues. CDR1 SGDLS and CDR2 YYNGEE come from the germline V gene. V was clipped by 3 bases and J by 4 bases; unmatched bases: 7. CDR3 amino acids: CASSDKREWPDTQYF. CDR3 nucleotides: TGTGCCAGCAGCGATAAGCGGGAGTGGCCAGATACGCAGTATTTT. Full variable domain (outside the CDR3, taken from reference TRBV9 and TRBJ2-3): DSGVTQTPKHLITATGQRVTLRCSPRSGDLSVYWYQQSLDQGLQFLIQYYNGEERAKGNILERFSAQQFPDLHSELNLSSLELGDSALYFCASSDKREWPDTQYFGPGTRLTVL.

The chain joins TRBV7-3 to TRBJ2-1; D is undetermined. Germline loops: CDR1 SGHTA, CDR2 FQGTGA. Trimming took off 2 bases at V and 0 bases at J, with 11 bases between the two ends. The CDR3 consists of 16 residues. CDR3 loop: CASSLDPLSSYNEQFF. CDR3 in DNA: TGTGCCAGCAGCTTAGACCCATTGAGCTCCTACAATGAGCAGTTCTTC.

The CDR3 DNA follows: TGTGCCAGCGGCAGGGGTGACTACGAGCAGTACTTC. Its protein is CASGRGDYEQYF. The chain couples TRBV6-1 to TRBJ2-7, with a weak D call TRBD1 (6 bases). Trimming stripped 8 bases from V and 3 bases from J, with 11 bases between. This CDR3 is built from 12 residues. The V gene's germline CDR1 is MNHNS and CDR2 SASEGT.

The V gene is TRBV2, the J gene TRBJ1-4; no firm D call. Germline V gene sequence: CDR1 SNHLY, CDR2 FYNNEI. The CDR3 covers 11 residues. The ends were cut back, 8 bases at V and 6 bases at J, with 7 bases in the middle. CDR3 DNA: TGTGCCAGCCTGGATCATGAAAAACTGTTTTTT. Translation: CASLDHEKLFF. Full variable domain (rest looked up from reference TRBV2 and TRBJ1-4): EPEVTQTPSHQVTQMGQEVILRCVPISNHLYFYWYRQILGQKVEFLVSFYNNEISEKSEIFDDQFSVERPDGSNFTLKIRSTKLEDSAMYFCASLDHEKLFFGSGTQLSVL.

This sequence joins TRBV7-9 and TRBJ2-7; D is possibly TRBD2 (5 bases). V lost 5 bases, J lost 3 bases, and 17 bases lay in between. CDR3 length equals 15 residues. The germline V gene has CDR1 SEHNR and CDR2 FQNEAQ (reference sequence). The CDR3 reads CASSPAGSYGYEQYF. The CDR3 coding sequence is TGTGCCAGCAGCCCCGCGGGCTCATACGGCTACGAGCAGTACTTC.

This chain joins TRBV28 and TRBJ1-2; 11 bases match TRBD1. CDR3 length: 14 amino acids. Germline-derived CDR1 and CDR2 are MDHEN and SYDVKM. J gave up 7 bases and V 5 bases, and 6 bases lay outside the gene matches. The CDR3 bases are TGTGCCAGCAGTATAGGACAGGGGGCAGGTGGCTACACCTTC. This sequence encodes CASSIGQGAGGYTF.

This sequence joins TRBV29-1 and TRBJ1-1, with 7 positions matching TRBD1. Trimming cost V 6 bases and J 1 base; bases outside gene matches: 8. The germline V gene has CDR1 SQVTM and CDR2 ANQGSEA. The CDR3 has 14 residues. The CDR3 reads CSVQTGTKNTEAFF. CDR3 coding DNA: TGCAGCGTCCAGACAGGGACGAAGAACACTGAAGCTTTCTTT.

The rearrangement uses TRBV12-2 and TRBJ1-1. TRBV12-2 is designated a pseudogene. The CDR3 length is 12 residues. The CDR3 DNA is TGTGCAAGTCCCACCTGGCCCACTGAAGCTTTCTTT. It specifies CASPTWPTEAFF.

This clonotype is categorized as medium-sized (0.01 to 0.1%). Here the CDR3 DNA reads TGTGCCAGCAGTCCCCGACAGGGGGCCTTTCAGCCCCAGCATTTT. It yields the protein CASSPRQGAFQPQHF. The rearrangement joins TRBV27 to TRBJ1-5; 10 nucleotides match TRBD1. The V gene end was trimmed by 5 bases and the J gene end by 6 bases; junction bases not matched to a gene: 7. The CDR3 runs 15 residues. The germline V gene has CDR1 MNHEY and CDR2 SMNVEV (reference sequence).

This clonotype was seen only a few times. This chain links TRBV7-6 with TRBJ2-2; D uncertain. This CDR3 contains 16 residues. CDR1 and CDR2 from the germline V gene are SGHVS and FNYEAQ. V dropped 5 bases and J dropped 6 bases, with 19 bases sitting between them. CDR3 sequence (DNA): TGTGCCAGCAGCACCCGAGCGAGCACAACCGCCGGGGAGCTGTTTTTT. This translates into CASSTRASTTAGELFF.

The table lists this clonotype with a few counts. The chain carries TRBV6-5 and TRBJ2-7, with D uncertain. The CDR3 runs 13 residues. Germline V lookup: CDR1 MNHEY, CDR2 SVGAGI. Trimming cost V 0 bases and J 3 bases, with 6 bases left between them. In DNA, the CDR3 is TGTGCCAGCAGTTACTCGACGGACTACGAGCAGTACTTC. Its translation is CASSYSTDYEQYF.

By frequency in the sample, this clonotype is large. This chain uses TRBV20-1 with TRBJ1-2, with D uncertain. The CDR3 contains 13 residues. V lost 3 bases, J lost 8 bases, and 16 bases lay in between. Germline CDR1 and CDR2: DFQATT and SNEGSKA (reference sequence). As DNA, the CDR3 is TGCAGTGCTAGGGTTGACTCCCCAGAAGGCTACACCTTC. Protein: CSARVDSPEGYTF.

This chain joins TRBV6-1 and TRBJ2-3; D might be TRBD2 (6 bases). The ends were cut back, 4 bases at V and 6 bases at J, with 14 bases in the middle. This CDR3 has 14 residues. CDR1 and CDR2 from the germline V gene are MNHNS and SASEGT. The CDR3 region has the DNA TGTGCCAGCAGTGTATCGGGAGTTGCCGATACGCAGTATTTT. It yields the protein CASSVSGVADTQYF.

The rearrangement joins TRBV16 to TRBJ2-7, with 9 positions matching TRBD2. The V and J ends lost 3 bases and 2 bases, in that order; junction bases with no gene match: 11. The CDR3 runs to 17 residues. The germline V gene has CDR1 KGHSY and CDR2 FQNENV. The CDR3: CASSQAAGGLLTYEQYF. The CDR3 bases are TGTGCCAGCAGCCAGGCAGCGGGGGGACTTCTTACCTACGAGCAGTACTTC. Using reference TRBV16 and TRBJ2-7 for the parts outside the CDR3, the full variable domain is GEEVAQTPKHLVRGEGQKAKLYCAPIKGHSYVFWYQQVLKNEFKFLISFQNENVFDETGMPKERFSAKCLPNSPCSLEIQATKLEDSAVYFCASSQAAGGLLTYEQYFGPGTRLTVT.

This clonotype was observed a few times. This chain uses TRBV11-2 with TRBJ2-3; D perhaps matches TRBD2 (6 bases). V was trimmed by 2 bases and J by 7 bases, leaving 10 bases between them. The CDR3 is 13 amino acids. CDR1 is SGHAT, CDR2 FQNNGV, per germline. CDR3 sequence reads: CASSLNRGNTQYF. The CDR3 DNA is TGTGCCAGCAGCTTAAACCGGGGGAATACGCAGTATTTT.

Within the sample, this clonotype is medium-sized (0.01 to 0.1%). This sequence joins TRBV7-9 and TRBJ1-1; D is unresolved. Germline values: CDR1 SEHNR, CDR2 FQNEAQ (reference sequence). V was shortened by 4 bases and J by 10 bases, with 13 bases between the two germline ends. The CDR3 loop spans 12 amino acids. The CDR3 region has the DNA TGTGCCAGCAGCTATGACGGAGAGACAGCTTTCTTT. This encodes CASSYDGETAFF.

This clonotype has more than one count but fewer than ten. The gene calls are TRBV11-3 and TRBJ2-1; 8 bases match TRBD2. V lost 6 bases to trimming and J lost 9 bases; unmatched junction nucleotides: 7. Germline V lookup: CDR1 SGHNT, CDR2 YENEEA. CDR3 size: 13 residues. CDR3 nucleotide sequence: TGTGCCAGCAGTCCACTAGCGGCAGGTGAGCAGTTCTTC. It codes for CASSPLAAGEQFF.

This clonotype was picked up a small number of times. The chain has TRBV6-1 and TRBJ2-7; the match to TRBD2 covers 11 bases. The CDR3 is made up of 15 amino acids. V lost 1 base, J lost 5 bases, and 4 bases stayed unmatched. Germline V gives CDR1 MNHNS, CDR2 SASEGT. CDR3 coding DNA: TGTGCCAGCAGTGAAGTTAGCGGGGGGGCCCACGAGCAGTACTTC. As protein: CASSEVSGGAHEQYF.

J is TRBJ2-2 and V is TRBV6-1; D is ambiguous. The CDR3 has 12 amino acids. V dropped 4 bases and J dropped 7 bases, with 7 bases sitting between them. Germline V gene lookup returns CDR1 MNHNS and CDR2 SASEGT. The CDR3 DNA follows: TGTGCCAGCAGTGGGACCGGCGGGGAGCTGTTTTTT. It yields the protein CASSGTGGELFF.

This chain links TRBV5-1 with TRBJ2-5; the D gene is possibly TRBD2 (5 bases). Germline V gives CDR1 SGHRS, CDR2 YFSETQ. V dropped 4 bases and J dropped 1 base, with 11 bases sitting between them. This CDR3 spans 14 amino acids. CDR3 in amino acids: CASSLERPQETQYF. The CDR3 DNA reads as TGCGCCAGCAGCCTGGAGCGGCCCCAAGAGACCCAGTACTTC.

The CDR3 nucleotides are TGCAGCGTTGAAGATCAAGGGCGGAGAGCTTTCTTT. Its protein product is CSVEDQGRRAFF. V and J are TRBV29-1 and TRBJ1-1; no clear D. Germline V gene data show CDR1 as SQVTM and CDR2 as ANQGSEA. Trimming cost V 0 bases and J 10 bases, with 12 bases left between them. The CDR3 extends over 12 amino acids.

This clonotype was seen more than once but under ten times. The rearrangement joins TRBV10-3 to TRBJ2-1; 7 bases line up with TRBD2. The CDR3 extends over 15 amino acids. The germline CDR1 and CDR2 sequences are ENHRY and SYGVKD. With 5 bases clipped from V and 5 bases from J, the junction kept 9 bases outside the gene matches. CDR3 loop: CAISLTSSPHNEQFF. In nucleotides, the CDR3 is TGTGCCATCAGTCTGACTAGCAGCCCCCACAATGAGCAGTTCTTC.